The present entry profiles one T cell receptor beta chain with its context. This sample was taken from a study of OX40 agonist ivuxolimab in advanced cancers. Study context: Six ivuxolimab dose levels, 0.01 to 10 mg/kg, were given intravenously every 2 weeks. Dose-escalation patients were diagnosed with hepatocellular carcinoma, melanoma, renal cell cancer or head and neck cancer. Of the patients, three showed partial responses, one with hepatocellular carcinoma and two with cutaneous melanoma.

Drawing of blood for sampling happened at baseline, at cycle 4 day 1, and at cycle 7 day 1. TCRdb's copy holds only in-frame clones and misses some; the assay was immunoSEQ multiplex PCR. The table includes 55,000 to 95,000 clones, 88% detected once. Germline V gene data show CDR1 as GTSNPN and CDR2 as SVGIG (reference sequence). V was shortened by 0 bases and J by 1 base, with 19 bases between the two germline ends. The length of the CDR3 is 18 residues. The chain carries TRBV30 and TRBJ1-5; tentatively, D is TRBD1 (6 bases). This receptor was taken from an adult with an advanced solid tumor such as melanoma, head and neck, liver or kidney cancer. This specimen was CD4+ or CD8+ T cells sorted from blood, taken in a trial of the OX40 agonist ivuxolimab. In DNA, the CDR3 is TGTGCCTGGAGTGTCAAACACCCGGGGGCAGGGAGCAATCAGCCCCAGCATTTT. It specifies CAWSVKHPGAGSNQPQHF.